The T cell receptor beta chain described here comes from a study of blood T cell repertoires in COVID-19. Background on the study: The cDNA or gDNA used as material had been derived from T cells, B-cell-depleted T cells, or PBMCs.

Repertoires were generated with immunoSEQ multiplex PCR, while TCRdb's copy carries only in-frame clones and drops some. The sample includes nearly 350,000 clones, about nine tenths of them seen just once. The CDR3 covers 13 residues. Germline V gene lookup returns CDR1 MNHEY and CDR2 SVGAGI. Trimming removed 2 bases from V and 2 bases from J, with 7 bases in between. It was during active infection that Seattle patients were enrolled and then longitudinally followed. The sample consisted of peripheral blood. This TCR derives from a woman in her 70s with COVID-19, enrolled during active disease. This chain uses TRBV6-5 with TRBJ2-7, with TRBD2 as a possible D gene (6 bases). The CDR3 loop reads CASSYAGTYEQYF. The CDR3 DNA reads TGTGCCAGCAGTTACGCGGGGACCTACGAGCAGTACTTC.